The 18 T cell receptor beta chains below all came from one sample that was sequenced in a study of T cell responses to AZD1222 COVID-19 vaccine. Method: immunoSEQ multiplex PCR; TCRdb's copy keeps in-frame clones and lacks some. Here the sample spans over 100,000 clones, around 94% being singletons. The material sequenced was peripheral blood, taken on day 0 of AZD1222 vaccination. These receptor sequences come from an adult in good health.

DNA of the CDR3: TGCGCCAGCAGCTTGGGTGTGCAGGGCACTGAAGCTTTCTTT. Its translation: CASSLGVQGTEAFF. The chain recombines TRBV5-1 with TRBJ1-1; a weak D match, TRBD1 (5 bases). The CDR3 is 14 residues long. V gave up 0 bases and J gave up 4 bases, with 10 bases separating them. Germline CDR1 SGHRS, CDR2 YFSETQ.

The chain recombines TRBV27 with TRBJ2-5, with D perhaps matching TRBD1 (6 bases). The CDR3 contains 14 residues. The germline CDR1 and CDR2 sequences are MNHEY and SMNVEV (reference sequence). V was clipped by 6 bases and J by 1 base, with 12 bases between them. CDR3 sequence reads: CASSTGFSQETQYF. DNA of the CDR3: TGTGCCAGCAGCACAGGGTTCAGCCAAGAGACCCAGTACTTC.

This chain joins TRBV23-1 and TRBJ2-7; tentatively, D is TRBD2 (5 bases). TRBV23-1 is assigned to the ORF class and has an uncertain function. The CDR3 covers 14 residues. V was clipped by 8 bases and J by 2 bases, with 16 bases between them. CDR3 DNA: TGCGCCAGCGTTGAGAAAGGAGGAGCCTACGAGCAGTACTTC. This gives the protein CASVEKGGAYEQYF.

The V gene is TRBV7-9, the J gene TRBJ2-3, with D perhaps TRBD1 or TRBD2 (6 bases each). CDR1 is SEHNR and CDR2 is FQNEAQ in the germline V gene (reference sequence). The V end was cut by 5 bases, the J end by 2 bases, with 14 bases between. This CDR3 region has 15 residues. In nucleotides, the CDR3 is TGTGCCAGCAGCCCGGAGGGGGGCTACACAGATACGCAGTATTTT. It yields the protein CASSPEGGYTDTQYF. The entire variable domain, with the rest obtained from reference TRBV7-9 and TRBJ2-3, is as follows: DTGVSQNPRHKITKRGQNVTFRCDPISEHNRLYWYRQTLGQGPEFLTYFQNEAQLEKSRLLSDRFSAERPKGSFSTLEIQRTEQGDSAMYLCASSPEGGYTDTQYFGPGTRLTVL.

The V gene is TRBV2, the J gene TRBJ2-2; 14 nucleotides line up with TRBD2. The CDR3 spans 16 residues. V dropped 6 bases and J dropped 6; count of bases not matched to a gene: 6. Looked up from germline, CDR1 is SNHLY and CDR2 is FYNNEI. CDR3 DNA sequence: TGTGCCAGCAGGGGAGGGACTAGCGGGAGCCCCGGGGAGCTGTTTTTT. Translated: CASRGGTSGSPGELFF.

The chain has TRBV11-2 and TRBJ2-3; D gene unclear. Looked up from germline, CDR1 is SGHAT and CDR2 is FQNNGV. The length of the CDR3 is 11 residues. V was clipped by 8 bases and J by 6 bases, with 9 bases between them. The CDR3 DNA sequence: TGTGCCAGCGACGGTGGGGATACGCAGTATTTT. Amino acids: CASDGGDTQYF.

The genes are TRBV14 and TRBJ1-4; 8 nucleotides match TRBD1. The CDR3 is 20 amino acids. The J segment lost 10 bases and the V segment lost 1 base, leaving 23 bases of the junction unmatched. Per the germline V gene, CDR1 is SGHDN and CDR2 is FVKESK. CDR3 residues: CASSQVAGPQQGDRRRKLFF. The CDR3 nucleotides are TGTGCCAGCAGCCAAGTGGCAGGACCACAGCAGGGGGACAGGAGGCGAAAACTGTTTTTT.

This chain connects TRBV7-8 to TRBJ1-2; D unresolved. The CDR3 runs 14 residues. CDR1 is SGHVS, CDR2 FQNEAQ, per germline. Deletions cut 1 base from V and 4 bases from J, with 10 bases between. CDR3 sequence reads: CASSLEGSGYGYTF. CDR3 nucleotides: TGTGCCAGCAGCTTAGAGGGTTCCGGCTATGGCTACACCTTC. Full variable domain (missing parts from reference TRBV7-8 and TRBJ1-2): GAGVSQSPRYKVAKRGQDVALRCDPISGHVSLFWYQQALGQGPEFLTYFQNEAQLDKSGLPSDRFFAERPEGSVSTLKIQRTQQEDSAVYLCASSLEGSGYGYTFGSGTRLTVV.

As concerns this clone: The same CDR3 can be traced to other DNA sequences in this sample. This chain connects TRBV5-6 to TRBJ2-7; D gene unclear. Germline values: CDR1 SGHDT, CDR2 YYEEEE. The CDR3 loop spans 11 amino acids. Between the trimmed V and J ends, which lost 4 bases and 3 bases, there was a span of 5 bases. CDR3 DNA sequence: TGTGCCAGCAGCCTGAACTACGAGCAGTACTTC. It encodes CASSLNYEQYF.

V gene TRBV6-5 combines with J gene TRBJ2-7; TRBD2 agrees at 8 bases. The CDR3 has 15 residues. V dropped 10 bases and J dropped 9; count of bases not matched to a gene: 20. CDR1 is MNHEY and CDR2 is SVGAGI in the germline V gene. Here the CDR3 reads CATRGGRRESGRQYF. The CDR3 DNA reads TGTGCCACGAGGGGGGGACGCCGGGAGAGCGGGAGGCAGTACTTC.

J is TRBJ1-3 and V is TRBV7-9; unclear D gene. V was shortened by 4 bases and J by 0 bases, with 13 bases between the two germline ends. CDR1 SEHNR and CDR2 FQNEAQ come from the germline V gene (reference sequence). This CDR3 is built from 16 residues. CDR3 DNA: TGTGCCAGCAGCTCCTCATCGTCTCTCTCTGGAAACACCATATATTTT. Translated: CASSSSSSLSGNTIYF.

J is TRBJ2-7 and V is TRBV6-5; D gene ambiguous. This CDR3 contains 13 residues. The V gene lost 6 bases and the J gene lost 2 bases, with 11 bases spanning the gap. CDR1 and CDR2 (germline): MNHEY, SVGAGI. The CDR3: CASSSIGPYEQYF. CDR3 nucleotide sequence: TGTGCCAGCAGCTCCATCGGGCCCTACGAGCAGTACTTC.

The chain's CDR3 is CASTARRARLRTEAFF. The CDR3 DNA follows: TGTGCCAGTACCGCGAGGAGGGCGCGTTTAAGAACTGAAGCTTTCTTT. The V and J genes are TRBV21-1 and TRBJ1-1. TRBV21-1 represents a pseudogene. This CDR3 is built from 16 residues.

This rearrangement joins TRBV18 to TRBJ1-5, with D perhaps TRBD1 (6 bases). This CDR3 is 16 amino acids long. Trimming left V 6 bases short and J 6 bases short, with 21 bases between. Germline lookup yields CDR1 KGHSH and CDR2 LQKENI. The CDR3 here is CASSLRDTGGGQPQHF. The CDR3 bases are TGTGCCAGCTCGCTGCGGGACACAGGAGGGGGTCAGCCCCAGCATTTT.

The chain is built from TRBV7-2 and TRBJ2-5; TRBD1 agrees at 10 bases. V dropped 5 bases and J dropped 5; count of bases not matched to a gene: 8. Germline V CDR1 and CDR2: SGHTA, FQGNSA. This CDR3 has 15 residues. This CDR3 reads CASSLRQGAGETQYF. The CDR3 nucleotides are TGTGCCAGCAGCCTTAGACAGGGGGCTGGGGAGACCCAGTACTTC.

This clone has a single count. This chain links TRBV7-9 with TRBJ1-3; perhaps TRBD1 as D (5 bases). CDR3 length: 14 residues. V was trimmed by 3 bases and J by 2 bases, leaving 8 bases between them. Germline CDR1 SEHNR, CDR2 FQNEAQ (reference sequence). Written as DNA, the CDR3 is TGTGCCAGCAGCTTCAAGGGGCCTGGAAACACCATATATTTT. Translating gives CASSFKGPGNTIYF.

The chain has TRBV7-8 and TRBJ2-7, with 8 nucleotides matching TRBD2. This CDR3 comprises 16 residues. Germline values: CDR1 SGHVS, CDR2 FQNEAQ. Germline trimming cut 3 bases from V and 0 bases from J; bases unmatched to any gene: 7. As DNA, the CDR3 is TGTGCCAGCAGCTTTTCATGGCGGGAGGCCTCCTACGAGCAGTACTTC. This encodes CASSFSWREASYEQYF.

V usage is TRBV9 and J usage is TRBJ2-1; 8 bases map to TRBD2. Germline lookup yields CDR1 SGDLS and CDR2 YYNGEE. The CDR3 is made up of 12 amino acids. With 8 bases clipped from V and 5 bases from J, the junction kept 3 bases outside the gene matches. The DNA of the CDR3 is TGTGCCAGGACTAGCGCTAACAATGAGCAGTTCTTC. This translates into CARTSANNEQFF.